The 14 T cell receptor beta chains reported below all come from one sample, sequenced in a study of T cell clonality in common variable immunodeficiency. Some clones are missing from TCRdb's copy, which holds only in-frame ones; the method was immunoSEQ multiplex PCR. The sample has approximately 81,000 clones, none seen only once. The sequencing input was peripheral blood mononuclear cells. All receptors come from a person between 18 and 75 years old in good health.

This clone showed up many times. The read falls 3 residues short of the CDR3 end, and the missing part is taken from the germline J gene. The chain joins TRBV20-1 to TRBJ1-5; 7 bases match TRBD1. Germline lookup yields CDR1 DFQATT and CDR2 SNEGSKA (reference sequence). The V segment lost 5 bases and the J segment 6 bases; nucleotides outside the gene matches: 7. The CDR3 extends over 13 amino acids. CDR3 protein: CSALATGSQPQHF. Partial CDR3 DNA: TGCAGTGCTTTGGCGACAGGGAGTCAGCCC.

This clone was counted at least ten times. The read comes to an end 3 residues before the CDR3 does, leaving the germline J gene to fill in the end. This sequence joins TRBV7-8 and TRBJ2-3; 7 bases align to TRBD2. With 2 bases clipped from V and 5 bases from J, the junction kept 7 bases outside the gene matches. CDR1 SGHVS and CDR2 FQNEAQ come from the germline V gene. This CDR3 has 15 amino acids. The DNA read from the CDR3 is TGTGCCAGCAGCTTACGGCGGGAGTGGGTAGATACG. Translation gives CASSLRREWVDT. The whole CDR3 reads CASSLRREWVDTQYF.

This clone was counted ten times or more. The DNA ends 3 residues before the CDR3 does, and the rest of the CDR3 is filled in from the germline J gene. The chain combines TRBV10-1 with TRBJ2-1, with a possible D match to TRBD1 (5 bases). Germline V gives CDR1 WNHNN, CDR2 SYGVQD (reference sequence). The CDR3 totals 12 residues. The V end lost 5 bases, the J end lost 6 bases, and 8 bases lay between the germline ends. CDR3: CASSQGSNEQFF. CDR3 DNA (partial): TGCGCCAGCAGTCAGGGTTCCAATGAG.

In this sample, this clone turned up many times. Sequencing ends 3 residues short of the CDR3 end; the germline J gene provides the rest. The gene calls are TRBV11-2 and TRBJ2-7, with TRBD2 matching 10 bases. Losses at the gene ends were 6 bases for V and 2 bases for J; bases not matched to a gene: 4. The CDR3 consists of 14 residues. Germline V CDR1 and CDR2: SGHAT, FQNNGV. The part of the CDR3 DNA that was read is TGTGCCAGCAGTCCCAGCGGGAGGGCCTACGAG. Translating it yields CASSPSGRAYE. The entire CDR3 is CASSPSGRAYEQYF.

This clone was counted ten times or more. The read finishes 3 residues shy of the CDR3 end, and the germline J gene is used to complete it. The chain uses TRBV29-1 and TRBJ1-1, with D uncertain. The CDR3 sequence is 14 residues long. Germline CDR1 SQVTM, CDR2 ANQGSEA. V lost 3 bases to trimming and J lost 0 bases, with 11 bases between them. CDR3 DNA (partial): TGCAGCGTTGAGCTACAGAGAATGAACACTGAA. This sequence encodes CSVELQRMNTE. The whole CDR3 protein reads CSVELQRMNTEAFF.

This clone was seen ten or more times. CDR3 sequence reads: CASTSTWGHRNYGYTF. CDR3 DNA (partial): TGTGCCAGTACGAGTACGTGGGGGCACAGGAACTATGGC. The chain combines TRBV19 with TRBJ1-2; D is perhaps TRBD1 (6 bases). Sequencing ends 3 residues short of the CDR3 end; the germline J gene provides the rest. Trimming shortened V by 7 bases and J by 2 bases, and 20 bases separated the two germline ends. Germline assignment: CDR1 LNHDA and CDR2 SQIVND (reference sequence). CDR3 length: 16 residues.

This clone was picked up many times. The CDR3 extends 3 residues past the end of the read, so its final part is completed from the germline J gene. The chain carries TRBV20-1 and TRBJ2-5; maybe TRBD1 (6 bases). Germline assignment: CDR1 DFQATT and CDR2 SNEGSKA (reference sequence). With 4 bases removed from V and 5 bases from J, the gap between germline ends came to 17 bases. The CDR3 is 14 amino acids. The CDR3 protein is CSATRGGGGETQYF. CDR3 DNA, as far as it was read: TGCAGTGCTACCAGAGGGGGTGGTGGGGAGACC.

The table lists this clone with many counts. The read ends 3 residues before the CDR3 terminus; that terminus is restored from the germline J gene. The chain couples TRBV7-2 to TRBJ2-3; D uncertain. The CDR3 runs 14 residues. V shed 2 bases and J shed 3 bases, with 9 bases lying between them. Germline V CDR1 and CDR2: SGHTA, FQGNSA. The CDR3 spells CASSLQQRTDTQYF. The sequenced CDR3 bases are TGTGCCAGCAGCTTACAGCAGCGAACAGATACG.

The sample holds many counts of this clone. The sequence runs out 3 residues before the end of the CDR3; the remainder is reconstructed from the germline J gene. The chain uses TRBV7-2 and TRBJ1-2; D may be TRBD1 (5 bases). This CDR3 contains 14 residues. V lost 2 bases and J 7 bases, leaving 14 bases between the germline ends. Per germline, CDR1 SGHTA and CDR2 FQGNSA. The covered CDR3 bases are TGTGCCAGCAGCTTACACGGGGGTACGGGTGGC. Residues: CASSLHGGTGG. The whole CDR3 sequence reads CASSLHGGTGGYTF.

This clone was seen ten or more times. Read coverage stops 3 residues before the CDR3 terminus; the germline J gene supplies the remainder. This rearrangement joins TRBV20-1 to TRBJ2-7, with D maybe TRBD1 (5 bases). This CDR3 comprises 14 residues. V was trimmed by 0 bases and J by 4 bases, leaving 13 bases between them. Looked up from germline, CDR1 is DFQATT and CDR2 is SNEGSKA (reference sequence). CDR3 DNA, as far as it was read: TGCAGTGCTAGAGATCCCAGGGTTGGATACGAG. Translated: CSARDPRVGYE. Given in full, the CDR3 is CSARDPRVGYEQYF.

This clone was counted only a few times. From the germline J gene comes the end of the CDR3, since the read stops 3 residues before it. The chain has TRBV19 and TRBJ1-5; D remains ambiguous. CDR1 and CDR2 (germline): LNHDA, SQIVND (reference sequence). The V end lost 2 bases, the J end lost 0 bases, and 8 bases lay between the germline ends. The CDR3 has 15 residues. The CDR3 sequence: CASSITEYSNQPQHF. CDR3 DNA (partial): TGTGCCAGTAGTATAACAGAATATAGCAATCAGCCC.

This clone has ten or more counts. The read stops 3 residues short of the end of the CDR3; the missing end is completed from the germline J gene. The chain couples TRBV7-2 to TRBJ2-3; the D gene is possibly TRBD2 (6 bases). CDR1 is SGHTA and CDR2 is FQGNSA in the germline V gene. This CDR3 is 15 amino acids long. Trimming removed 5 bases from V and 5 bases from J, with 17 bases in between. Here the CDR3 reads CASSAAVTREDTQYF. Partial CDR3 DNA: TGTGCCAGCAGCGCAGCCGTGACTAGAGAAGATACG.

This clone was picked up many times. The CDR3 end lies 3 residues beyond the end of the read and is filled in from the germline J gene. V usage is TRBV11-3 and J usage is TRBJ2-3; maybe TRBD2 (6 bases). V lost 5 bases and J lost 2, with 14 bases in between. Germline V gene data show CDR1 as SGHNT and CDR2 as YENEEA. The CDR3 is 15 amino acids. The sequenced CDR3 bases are TGTGCCAGCAGCGACCGGGACTCTGACACAGATACG. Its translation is CASSDRDSDTDT. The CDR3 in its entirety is CASSDRDSDTDTQYF.

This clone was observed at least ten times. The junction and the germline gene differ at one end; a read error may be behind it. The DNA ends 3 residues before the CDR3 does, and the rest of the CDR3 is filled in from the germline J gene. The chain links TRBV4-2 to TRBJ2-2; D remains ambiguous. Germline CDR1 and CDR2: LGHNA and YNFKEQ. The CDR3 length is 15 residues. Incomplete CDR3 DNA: TGCGCCAGCAGCCAAGTTGCGGTGAACACCGGGGAG. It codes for CASSQVAVNTGE. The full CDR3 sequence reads CASSQVAVNTGELFF.